This T cell receptor (beta chain) was captured by sequencing in a study of glioma-infiltrating T cells after dendritic cell vaccination. Study-level background: Dendritic cell vaccine was injected intradermally three times, biweekly.

The immunoSEQ assay amplified TCRB CDR3 from up to about 2 ug DNA. TCRdb's copy holds only in-frame clones and misses some; the assay was immunoSEQ multiplex PCR. The sample shows approximately 85,000 clones, around 85% of them seen only once. The CDR3 extends over 16 amino acids. As for time point: after dendritic cell vaccination, including at tumor progression/relapse. Blood PBMC samples: pre-vaccination, two weeks post third vaccination, and at tumor progression. The material sequenced was blood, taken after dendritic cell vaccination. The rearrangement links TRBV21-1 to TRBJ1-5; the D call TRBD1 from the table was never checked on the DNA. TRBV21-1 is deemed a pseudogene. The TCR was taken from a human donor with glioblastoma. CDR3 in DNA: TGTGCCAGCAGCCGCCGGGGACAATATAGCAATCAGCCCCAGCATTTT. Translated, it gives CASSRRGQYSNQPQHF.